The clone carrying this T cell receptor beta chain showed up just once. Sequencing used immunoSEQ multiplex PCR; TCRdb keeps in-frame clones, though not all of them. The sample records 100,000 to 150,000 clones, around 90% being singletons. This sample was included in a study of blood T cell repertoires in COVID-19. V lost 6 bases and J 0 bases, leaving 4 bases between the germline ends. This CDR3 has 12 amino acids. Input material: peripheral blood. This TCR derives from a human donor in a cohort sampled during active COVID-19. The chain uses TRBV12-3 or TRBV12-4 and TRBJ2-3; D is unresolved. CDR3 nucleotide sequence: TGTGCCAGCAGCCCGAGCACAGATACGCAGTATTTT. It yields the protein CASSPSTDTQYF.